Sequencing of this T cell receptor beta chain was carried out in a study of T-cell reconstitution after alpha-beta-depleted transplantation in children. General study results and limits: Recipient T cells and thymic progenitors that survived gave rise to the high TCRbeta diversity observed at day 60 in some patients. Reportedly, only several hundred clones from non-depleted graft cells drove alpha-beta T-cell counts at about two months. Newly made T cells mostly supplied T-cell counts and diversity one year after transplant.

This clonotype turned up a few times. The antigen is unknown. Unique molecular identifiers were incorporated when the TCRbeta library was constructed. TCRdb re-derived calls from the PCR reads in MiXCR, one entry per CDR3 protein. The table has about a million distinct CDR3 sequences, less than 30% seen once. The receptor's source is a boy younger than two who had a stem cell transplant for SCID, so the T cells may come from the graft donor. The sequencing used PBMCs, mostly from graft donor cells, collected 360 days after TCRalphabeta/CD19-depleted stem cell transplant.

The DNA of the CDR3 is TGCAGTGCTAGTGGAGACAGGTACAATCAGCCCCAGCATTTT. Translating gives CSASGDRYNQPQHF. This chain links TRBV20-1 with TRBJ1-5; TRBD1 is a possible D gene (6 bases). Trimming took off 3 bases at V and 3 bases at J, with 12 bases between the two ends. Per germline, CDR1 DFQATT and CDR2 SNEGSKA (reference sequence). This CDR3 is 14 amino acids long.